This TCR beta chain comes out of a study of graft-versus-host responses after intestinal transplantation. Background on the study: Recipients uniformly received anti-thymocyte globulin induction, followed by tacrolimus and steroids for 3 to 4 years. Study conclusions and caveats: GvH clones were identified in recipient marrow, with some first appearing in ileum or blood.

The CDR3 spans 14 residues. From germline, CDR1 is MGHDK and CDR2 SYGVNS. Trimming shortened V by 4 bases and J by 3 bases, and 12 bases separated the two germline ends. Concerning this clone itself: Its target is not known.

Profiled with immunoSEQ multiplex PCR; TCRdb holds only in-frame clones, not every one. The repertoire has about 120,000 clones, approximately 95% of them found once; the top ten carry more than 2.5%. The clonotype was recovered from a human donor who received an intestinal transplant. The V gene is TRBV25-1, the J gene TRBJ1-1; D is unresolved. Material: unstimulated CD8+ T cells sorted from spleen or lymph node cells, obtained before intestinal transplant. The DNA for the CDR3 is TGTGCCAGCAGTGTTGGAAGTCGGGACACTGAAGCTTTCTTT. Its translation: CASSVGSRDTEAFF. Filled out from reference TRBV25-1 and TRBJ1-1, the complete variable domain reads EADIYQTPRYLVIGTGKKITLECSQTMGHDKMYWYQQDPGMELHLIHYSYGVNSTEKGDLSSESTVSRIRTEHFPLTLESARPSHTSQYLCASSVGSRDTEAFFGQGTRLTVV.